This passage covers 22 T cell receptor beta chains from one sample sequenced in a study of blood T cell repertoires in COVID-19. TCRdb's copy holds only in-frame clones and misses some; the assay was immunoSEQ multiplex PCR. The top ten clones hold around an eighth of a sample with 150,000 or so clones, over 75% of them seen once. The sample comprised peripheral blood. These receptors were obtained from a man aged 18 to 29 with COVID-19, enrolled during active disease.

This chain uses TRBV11-1 with TRBJ2-1; the D gene is possibly TRBD2 (6 bases). CDR3 size: 16 residues. The germline V gene encodes CDR1 SGHAT and CDR2 FQDESV (reference sequence). Trimming took 5 bases from V and 2 from J, leaving 16 bases between them. The DNA of the CDR3 is TGTGCCAGCAGCATGGAGGACTACCCGCCCTACAATGAGCAGTTCTTC. Translation gives CASSMEDYPPYNEQFF.

The chain is built from TRBV7-8 and TRBJ2-7; 10 nucleotides match TRBD2. Germline CDR1 SGHVS, CDR2 FQNEAQ. This CDR3 is built from 17 residues. J lost 0 bases, V lost 4 bases, and 9 bases had no gene match. The CDR3 DNA reads as TGTGCCAGCAGCTCCGGCCTAGCGGGAGCGGCCTCCTACGAGCAGTACTTC. Amino acid sequence: CASSSGLAGAASYEQYF.

The chain has TRBV18 and TRBJ1-6; D not certain. CDR1 is KGHSH, CDR2 LQKENI, per germline. V was clipped by 3 bases and J by 5 bases, with 2 bases between them. The CDR3 runs 12 residues. In DNA form, the CDR3 reads TGTGCCAGCTCACCCGATAATTCACCCCTCCACTTT. Its protein is CASSPDNSPLHF.

The chain uses TRBV5-1 and TRBJ2-5; TRBD1 matches 7 bases. J lost 2 bases, V lost 6 bases, and 7 bases had no gene match. Germline V gene sequence: CDR1 SGHRS, CDR2 YFSETQ. The CDR3 sequence is 14 residues long. CDR3 sequence (DNA): TGCGCCAGCACCGGGACAGTAACACAAGAGACCCAGTACTTC. Residues: CASTGTVTQETQYF.

This chain joins TRBV7-9 and TRBJ1-2, with D perhaps matching TRBD1 (5 bases). CDR1 is SEHNR and CDR2 is FQNEAQ in the germline V gene (reference sequence). This CDR3 has 17 residues. V shed 8 bases and J shed 3 bases, with 25 bases lying between them. CDR3 DNA sequence: TGTGCCAGCGGAAGGACGGGGGAGGGGACCCTTCACTATGGCTACACCTTC. As protein: CASGRTGEGTLHYGYTF.

This chain joins TRBV30 and TRBJ1-6; 9 nucleotides align to TRBD1. There are 16 residues in the CDR3. Germline lookup yields CDR1 GTSNPN and CDR2 SVGIG (reference sequence). V dropped 1 base and J dropped 10; count of bases not matched to a gene: 11. As DNA, the CDR3 is TGTGCCTGGAGTGCCCCCGACAGGGGGAAAGGGTCACCCCTCCACTTT. This encodes CAWSAPDRGKGSPLHF. Supplemented by reference TRBV30 and TRBJ1-6, the full variable domain reads SQTIHQWPATLVQPVGSPLSLECTVEGTSNPNLYWYRQAAGRGLQLLFYSVGIGQISSEVPQNLSASRPQDRQFILSSKKLLLSDSGFYLCAWSAPDRGKGSPLHFGNGTRLTVT.

CDR3 amino acids: CASSYNRGDTGELFF. The DNA for the CDR3 is TGTGCCAGCAGTTACAATCGGGGGGATACCGGGGAGCTGTTTTTT. The chain links TRBV6-2 or TRBV6-3 to TRBJ2-2; 7 positions agree with TRBD2. V dropped 2 bases and J dropped 5; count of bases not matched to a gene: 5. The CDR3 has 15 amino acids. Germline values: CDR1 MNHEY, CDR2 SVGEGT.

The rearrangement joins TRBV10-3 to TRBJ1-5; D might be TRBD1 (5 bases). V lost 8 bases to trimming and J lost 0 bases, with 11 bases between them. Per the germline V gene, CDR1 is ENHRY and CDR2 is SYGVKD. The CDR3 contains 14 residues. The CDR3, as DNA: TGTGCCATCGGGCAAGGGGATAGCAATCAGCCCCAGCATTTT. It codes for CAIGQGDSNQPQHF.

The V and J genes are TRBV18 and TRBJ2-3; TRBD2 aligns across 12 bases. CDR3 length: 16 residues. CDR1 KGHSH and CDR2 LQKENI come from the germline V gene. Trimming cost V 2 bases and J 2 bases; bases outside gene matches: 2. CDR3 DNA: TGTGCCAGCTCACCAACTAGCGGGAGGCCCACAGATACGCAGTATTTT. This sequence encodes CASSPTSGRPTDTQYF.

The chain employs TRBV11-2 and TRBJ2-1; TRBD2 matches at 8 bases. Germline CDR1 is SGHAT and CDR2 is FQNNGV. This CDR3 is 16 amino acids long. The V segment lost 1 base and the J segment 4 bases; nucleotides outside the gene matches: 6. The CDR3 loop is CASSLGWREAYNEQFF. The CDR3, as DNA: TGTGCCAGCAGCTTAGGATGGCGGGAGGCTTACAATGAGCAGTTCTTC. Based on the CDR3 plus reference TRBV11-2 and TRBJ2-1, the full variable domain is EAGVAQSPRYKIIEKRQSVAFWCNPISGHATLYWYQQILGQGPKLLIQFQNNGVVDDSQLPKDRFSAERLKGVDSTLKIQPAKLEDSAVYLCASSLGWREAYNEQFFGPGTRLTVL.

Comment on this clone: Within the sample, other DNA sequences also encode this same CDR3. The chain joins TRBV9 to TRBJ2-2; D is uncertain. This CDR3 comprises 12 residues. CDR1 is SGDLS, CDR2 YYNGEE, per germline. The germline V and J ends were trimmed by 4 bases and 6 bases, with 7 bases remaining between them. CDR3 sequence reads: CASSPPAGELFF. CDR3 DNA sequence: TGTGCCAGCAGCCCCCCTGCCGGGGAGCTGTTTTTT.

The rearrangement joins TRBV12-3 or TRBV12-4 to TRBJ1-3; D not resolved. V gave up 8 bases and J gave up 1 base, with 6 bases separating them. This CDR3 is 12 amino acids long. The CDR3 DNA sequence: TGTGCCAGCGAGTCATCTGGAAACACCATATATTTT. Amino acid sequence: CASESSGNTIYF.

The genes are TRBV27 and TRBJ2-7; 8 bases align to TRBD2. Trimming at V came to 6 bases and at J to 1 base, leaving 5 bases not matched to a gene. This CDR3 contains 14 residues. Germline V lookup: CDR1 MNHEY, CDR2 SMNVEV (reference sequence). CDR3 nucleotide sequence: TGTGCCAGCAGGGGTCGGGAGGGTTCCTACGAGCAGTACTTC. It codes for CASRGREGSYEQYF.

V usage is TRBV28 and J usage is TRBJ1-5, with D perhaps matching TRBD1 (6 bases). With 7 bases removed from V and 0 bases from J, the gap between germline ends came to 19 bases. Germline V CDR1 and CDR2: MDHEN, SYDVKM. The CDR3 contains 17 residues. CDR3 in amino acids: CASIVAQGSYSNQPQHF. CDR3 nucleotide sequence: TGTGCCAGCATCGTAGCCCAGGGGTCGTATAGCAATCAGCCCCAGCATTTT.

J is TRBJ2-5 and V is TRBV10-3; 9 bases line up with TRBD1. Per the germline V gene, CDR1 is ENHRY and CDR2 is SYGVKD. V trimming: 4 bases; J trimming: 4 bases; junction bases outside the gene matches: 16. This CDR3 is 18 amino acids long. DNA for the CDR3: TGTGCCATCAGTGTGGGTAGTACCGGGACAGGGTTAGGAGAGACCCAGTACTTC. The encoded protein is CAISVGSTGTGLGETQYF.

The V and J genes are TRBV19 and TRBJ1-2; 7 nucleotides line up with TRBD1. In germline, CDR1 is LNHDA, CDR2 SQIVND (reference sequence). V was clipped by 5 bases and J by 4 bases; unmatched bases: 7. The CDR3 length is 14 residues. The CDR3 loop reads CASSETRDSYGYTF. Here the CDR3 DNA reads TGTGCCAGTAGTGAAACCCGGGACAGCTATGGCTACACCTTC.

CDR3 sequence reads: CASSFGGSTDTQYF. The CDR3 region has the DNA TGTGCCAGCAGCTTCGGCGGGAGCACAGATACGCAGTATTTT. The gene calls are TRBV7-2 and TRBJ2-3; tentatively, D is TRBD2 (5 bases). V lost 3 bases and J lost 0, with 7 bases in between. Germline V gives CDR1 SGHTA, CDR2 FQGNSA. The CDR3 runs 14 residues.

The rearrangement links TRBV27 to TRBJ2-1, with 8 positions matching TRBD2. This CDR3 is built from 14 residues. Germline V CDR1 and CDR2: MNHEY, SMNVEV (reference sequence). The V gene end was trimmed by 3 bases and the J gene end by 9 bases; junction bases not matched to a gene: 7. The CDR3 region is CASSFKRENFEQFF. The CDR3 DNA follows: TGTGCCAGCAGTTTTAAGCGGGAGAACTTTGAGCAGTTCTTC.

The chain has TRBV29-1 and TRBJ1-2; D gene ambiguous. Trimming shortened V by 4 bases and J by 8 bases, and 14 bases separated the two germline ends. The CDR3 runs to 12 residues. Germline V gives CDR1 SQVTM, CDR2 ANQGSEA. The CDR3, as DNA: TGCAGCGTTGGGGAGAGCCCCGGGGGCTACACCTTC. Encoded protein: CSVGESPGGYTF.

V and J are TRBV19 and TRBJ1-5; a weak D match, TRBD1 (5 bases). Germline V gene sequence: CDR1 LNHDA, CDR2 SQIVND (reference sequence). The CDR3 contains 15 residues. V shed 3 bases and J shed 0 bases, with 9 bases lying between them. The CDR3 loop reads CASSIRQNSNQPQHF. The CDR3 nucleotides read TGTGCCAGTAGTATCCGACAGAATAGCAATCAGCCCCAGCATTTT. The whole variable domain, remainder taken from reference TRBV19 and TRBJ1-5, is DGGITQSPKYLFRKEGQNVTLSCEQNLNHDAMYWYRQDPGQGLRLIYYSQIVNDFQKGDIAEGYSVSREKKESFPLTVTSAQKNPTAFYLCASSIRQNSNQPQHFGDGTRLSIL.

V is TRBV7-3 and J is TRBJ2-2; TRBD1 might be the D (5 bases). Per the germline V gene, CDR1 is SGHTA and CDR2 is FQGTGA. This CDR3 comprises 16 residues. Deletions cut 7 bases from V and 0 bases from J, with 15 bases between. The CDR3 DNA sequence: TGTGCCAGCACACCGATGTCAGGGCCGAACACCGGGGAGCTGTTTTTT. Its translation: CASTPMSGPNTGELFF.

The rearrangement links TRBV7-2 to TRBJ1-1; the D is unclear. Germline-derived CDR1 and CDR2 are SGHTA and FQGNSA. The ends were cut back, 3 bases at V and 1 base at J, with 6 bases in the middle. The CDR3 covers 13 residues. CDR3 in DNA: TGTGCCAGCAGCTTGAACAAGAACACTGAAGCTTTCTTT. Translating gives CASSLNKNTEAFF.